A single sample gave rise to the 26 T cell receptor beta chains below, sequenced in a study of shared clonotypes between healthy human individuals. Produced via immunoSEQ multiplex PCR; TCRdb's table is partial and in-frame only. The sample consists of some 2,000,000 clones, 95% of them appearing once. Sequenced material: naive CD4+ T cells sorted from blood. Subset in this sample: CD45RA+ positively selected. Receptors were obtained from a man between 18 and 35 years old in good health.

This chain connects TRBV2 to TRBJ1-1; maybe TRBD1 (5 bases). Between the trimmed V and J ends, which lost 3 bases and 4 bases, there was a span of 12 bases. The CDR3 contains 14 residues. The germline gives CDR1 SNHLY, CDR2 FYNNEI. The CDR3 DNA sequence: TGTGCCAGCAGTGATAGTCTAGGGGCCACTGAAGCTTTCTTT. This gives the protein CASSDSLGATEAFF.

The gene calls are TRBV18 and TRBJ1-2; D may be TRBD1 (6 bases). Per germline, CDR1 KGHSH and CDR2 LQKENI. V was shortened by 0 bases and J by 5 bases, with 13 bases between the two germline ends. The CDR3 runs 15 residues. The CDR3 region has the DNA TGTGCCAGCTCACCACCTCAGGGGCCTCTATATGGCTACACCTTC. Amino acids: CASSPPQGPLYGYTF.

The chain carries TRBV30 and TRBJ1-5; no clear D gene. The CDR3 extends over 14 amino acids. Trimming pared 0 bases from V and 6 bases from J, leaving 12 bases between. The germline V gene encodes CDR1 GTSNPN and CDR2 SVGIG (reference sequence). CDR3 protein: CAWSVPKGSQPQHF. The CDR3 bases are TGTGCCTGGAGTGTACCCAAGGGATCTCAGCCCCAGCATTTT.

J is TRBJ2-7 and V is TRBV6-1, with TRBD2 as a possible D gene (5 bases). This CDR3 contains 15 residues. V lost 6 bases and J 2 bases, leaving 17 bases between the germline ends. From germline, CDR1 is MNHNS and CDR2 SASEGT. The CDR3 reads CASSPAGIPTYEQYF. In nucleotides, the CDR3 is TGTGCCAGCAGCCCCGCCGGGATTCCTACCTACGAGCAGTACTTC.

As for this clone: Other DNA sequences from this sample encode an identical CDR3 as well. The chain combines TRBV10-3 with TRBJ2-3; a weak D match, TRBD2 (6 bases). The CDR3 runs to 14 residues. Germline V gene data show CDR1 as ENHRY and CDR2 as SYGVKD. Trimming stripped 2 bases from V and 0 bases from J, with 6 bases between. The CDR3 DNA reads TGTGCCATCAGTGAGGGGGGGAGCACAGATACGCAGTATTTT. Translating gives CAISEGGSTDTQYF.

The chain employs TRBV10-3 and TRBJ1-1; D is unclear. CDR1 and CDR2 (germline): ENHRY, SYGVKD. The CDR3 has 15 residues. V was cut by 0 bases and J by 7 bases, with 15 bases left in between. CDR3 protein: CAISESSLRSDEAFF. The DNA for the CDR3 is TGTGCCATCAGTGAGTCTTCTTTGAGAAGTGATGAAGCTTTCTTT.

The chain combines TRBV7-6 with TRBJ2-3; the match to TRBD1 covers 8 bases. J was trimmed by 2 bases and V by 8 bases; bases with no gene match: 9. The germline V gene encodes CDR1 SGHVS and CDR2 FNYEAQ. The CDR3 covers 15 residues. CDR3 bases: TGTGCCAGCGGACAGGGAGGTATTCACACAGATACGCAGTATTTT. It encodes CASGQGGIHTDTQYF.

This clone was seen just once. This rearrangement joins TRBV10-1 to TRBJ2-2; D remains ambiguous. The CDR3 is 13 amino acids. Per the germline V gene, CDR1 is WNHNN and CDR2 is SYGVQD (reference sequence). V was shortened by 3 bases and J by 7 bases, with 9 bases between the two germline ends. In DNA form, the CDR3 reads TGCGCCAGCAGTGATAAGGGTCGCGGGGAGCTGTTTTTT. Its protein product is CASSDKGRGELFF.

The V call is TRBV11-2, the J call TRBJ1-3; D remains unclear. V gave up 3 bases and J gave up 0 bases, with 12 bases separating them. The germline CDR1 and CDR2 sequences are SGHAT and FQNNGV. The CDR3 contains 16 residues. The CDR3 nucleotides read TGTGCCAGCAGCTTTACGGGGTACAGCTCTGGAAACACCATATATTTT. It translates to CASSFTGYSSGNTIYF.

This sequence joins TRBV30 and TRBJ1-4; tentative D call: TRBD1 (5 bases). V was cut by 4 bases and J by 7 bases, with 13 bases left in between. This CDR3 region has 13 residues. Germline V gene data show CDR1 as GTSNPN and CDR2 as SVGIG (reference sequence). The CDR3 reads CAWNGGTVEKLFF. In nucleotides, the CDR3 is TGTGCCTGGAACGGGGGGACGGTTGAAAAACTGTTTTTT.

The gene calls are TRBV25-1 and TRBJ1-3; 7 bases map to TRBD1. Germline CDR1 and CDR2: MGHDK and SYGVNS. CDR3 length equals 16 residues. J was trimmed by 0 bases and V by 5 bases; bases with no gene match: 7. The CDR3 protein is CASSSADRTSGNTIYF. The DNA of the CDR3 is TGTGCCAGCAGTAGCGCGGACAGGACCTCTGGAAACACCATATATTTT.

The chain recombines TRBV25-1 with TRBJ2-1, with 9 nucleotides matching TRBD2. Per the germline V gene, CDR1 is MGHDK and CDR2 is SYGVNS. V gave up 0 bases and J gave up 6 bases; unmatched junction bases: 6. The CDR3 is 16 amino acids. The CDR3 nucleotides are TGTGCCAGCAGTGAATATAGGTCTAGCGGGGTCAATGAGCAGTTCTTC. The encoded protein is CASSEYRSSGVNEQFF.

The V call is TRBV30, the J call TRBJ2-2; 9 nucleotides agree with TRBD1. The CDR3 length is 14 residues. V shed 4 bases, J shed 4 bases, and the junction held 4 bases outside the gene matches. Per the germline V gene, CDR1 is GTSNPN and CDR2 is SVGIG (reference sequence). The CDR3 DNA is TGTGCCTGGACACAGGGGGCGGGCACCGGGGAGCTGTTTTTT. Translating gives CAWTQGAGTGELFF.

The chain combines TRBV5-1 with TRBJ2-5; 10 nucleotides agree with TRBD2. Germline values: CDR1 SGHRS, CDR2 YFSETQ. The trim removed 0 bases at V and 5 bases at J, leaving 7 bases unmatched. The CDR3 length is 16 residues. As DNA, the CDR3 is TGCGCCAGCAGCTTGGCCCCTAGCGGGGGTGCGGAGACCCAGTACTTC. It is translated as CASSLAPSGGAETQYF.

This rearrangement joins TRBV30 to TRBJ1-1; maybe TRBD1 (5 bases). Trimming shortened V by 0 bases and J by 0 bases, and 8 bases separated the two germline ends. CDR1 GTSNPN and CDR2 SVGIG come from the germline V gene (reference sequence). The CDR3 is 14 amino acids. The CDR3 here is CAWSVGTVNTEAFF. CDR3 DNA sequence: TGTGCCTGGAGTGTAGGGACGGTGAACACTGAAGCTTTCTTT. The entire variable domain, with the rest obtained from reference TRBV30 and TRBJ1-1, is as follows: SQTIHQWPATLVQPVGSPLSLECTVEGTSNPNLYWYRQAAGRGLQLLFYSVGIGQISSEVPQNLSASRPQDRQFILSSKKLLLSDSGFYLCAWSVGTVNTEAFFGQGTRLTVV.

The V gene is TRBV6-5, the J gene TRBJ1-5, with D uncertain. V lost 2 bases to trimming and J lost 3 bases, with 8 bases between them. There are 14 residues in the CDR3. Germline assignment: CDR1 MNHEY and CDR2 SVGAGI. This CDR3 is CASSYKEANQPQHF. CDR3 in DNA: TGTGCCAGCAGTTACAAGGAGGCCAATCAGCCCCAGCATTTT.

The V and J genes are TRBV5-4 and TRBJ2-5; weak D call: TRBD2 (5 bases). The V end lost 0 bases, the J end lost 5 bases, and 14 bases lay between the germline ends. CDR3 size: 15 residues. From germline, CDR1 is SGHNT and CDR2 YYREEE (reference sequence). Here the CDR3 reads CASSLASTRGETQYF. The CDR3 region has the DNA TGTGCCAGCAGCTTGGCCTCTACTAGAGGGGAGACCCAGTACTTC.

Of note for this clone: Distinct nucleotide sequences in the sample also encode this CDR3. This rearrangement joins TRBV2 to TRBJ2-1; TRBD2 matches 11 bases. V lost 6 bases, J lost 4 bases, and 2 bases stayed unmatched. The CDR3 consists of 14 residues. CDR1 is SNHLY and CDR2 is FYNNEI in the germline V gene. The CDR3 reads CASRGLAEYNEQFF. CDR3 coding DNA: TGTGCCAGCAGGGGACTAGCGGAATACAATGAGCAGTTCTTC. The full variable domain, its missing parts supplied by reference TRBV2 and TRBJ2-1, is EPEVTQTPSHQVTQMGQEVILRCVPISNHLYFYWYRQILGQKVEFLVSFYNNEISEKSEIFDDQFSVERPDGSNFTLKIRSTKLEDSAMYFCASRGLAEYNEQFFGPGTRLTVL.

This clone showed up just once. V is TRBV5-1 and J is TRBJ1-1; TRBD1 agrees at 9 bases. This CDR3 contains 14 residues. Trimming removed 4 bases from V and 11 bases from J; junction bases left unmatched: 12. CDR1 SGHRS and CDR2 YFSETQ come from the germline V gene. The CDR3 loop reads CASSPTTGGGRAFF. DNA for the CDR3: TGCGCCAGCAGCCCTACCACAGGGGGCGGTCGGGCTTTCTTT.

The CDR3 loop is CAWSGGSNSKNIQYF. The DNA for the CDR3 is TGTGCCTGGAGTGGAGGGAGTAATTCCAAAAACATTCAGTACTTC. The V and J genes are TRBV30 and TRBJ2-4; TRBD2 might be the D (5 bases). The CDR3 has 15 amino acids. Per the germline V gene, CDR1 is GTSNPN and CDR2 is SVGIG (reference sequence). The ends were cut back, 1 base at V and 2 bases at J, with 12 bases in the middle.

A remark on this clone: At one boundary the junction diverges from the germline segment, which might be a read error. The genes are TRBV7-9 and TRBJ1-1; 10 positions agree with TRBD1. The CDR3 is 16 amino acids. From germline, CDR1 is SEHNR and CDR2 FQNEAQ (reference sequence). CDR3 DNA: TGTGCCAGCAGCCTAGCCGGGACAGGGGTCAATACTGAAGCTTTCTTT. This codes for CASSLAGTGVNTEAFF.

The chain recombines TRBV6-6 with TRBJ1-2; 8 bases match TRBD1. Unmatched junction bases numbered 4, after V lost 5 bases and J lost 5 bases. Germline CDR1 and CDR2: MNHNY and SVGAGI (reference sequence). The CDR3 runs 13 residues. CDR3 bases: TGTGCCAGCAGTCAGACAGGGGAGTATGGCTACACCTTC. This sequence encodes CASSQTGEYGYTF.

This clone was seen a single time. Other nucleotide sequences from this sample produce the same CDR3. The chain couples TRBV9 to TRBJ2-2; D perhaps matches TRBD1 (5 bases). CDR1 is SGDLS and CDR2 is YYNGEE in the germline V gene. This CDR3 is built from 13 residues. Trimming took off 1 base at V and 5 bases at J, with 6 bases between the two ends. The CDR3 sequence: CASSVQGTGELFF. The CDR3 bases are TGTGCCAGCAGCGTACAGGGTACCGGGGAGCTGTTTTTT.

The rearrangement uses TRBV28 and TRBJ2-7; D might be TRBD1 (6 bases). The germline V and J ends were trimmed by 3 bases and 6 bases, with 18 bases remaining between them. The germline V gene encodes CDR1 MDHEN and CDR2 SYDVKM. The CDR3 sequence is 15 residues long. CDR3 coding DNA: TGTGCCAGCAGTTTTGTCCGGACTGGGGGCCCCGAGCAGTACTTC. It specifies CASSFVRTGGPEQYF.

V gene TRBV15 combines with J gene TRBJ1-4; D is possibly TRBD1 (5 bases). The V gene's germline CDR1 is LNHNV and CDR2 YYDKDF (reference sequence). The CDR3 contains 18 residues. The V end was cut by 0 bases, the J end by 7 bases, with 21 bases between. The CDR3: CATSRDPTGDLSSEKLFF. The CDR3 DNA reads TGTGCCACCAGCAGAGATCCAACGGGGGATCTTTCTAGTGAAAAACTGTTTTTT.

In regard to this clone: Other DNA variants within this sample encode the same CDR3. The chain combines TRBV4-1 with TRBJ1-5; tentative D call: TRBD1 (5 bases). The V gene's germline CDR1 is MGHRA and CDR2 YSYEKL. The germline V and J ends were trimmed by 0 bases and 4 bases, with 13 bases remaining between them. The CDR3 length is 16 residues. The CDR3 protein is CASSQDRGGGNQPQHF. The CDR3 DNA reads TGCGCCAGCAGCCAAGATAGGGGTGGGGGGAATCAGCCCCAGCATTTT.